This TCR beta chain was captured by sequencing in a study of blood T cell repertoires in COVID-19. The overall study: Donors in the United States, Italy and Spain gave samples during acute or convalescent COVID-19. T cells, B-cell-depleted T cells, or PBMCs supplied cDNA or gDNA.

This CDR3 has 15 amino acids. Germline values: CDR1 SEHNR, CDR2 FQNEAQ (reference sequence). V trimming: 5 bases; J trimming: 4 bases; junction bases outside the gene matches: 6. Original data processing: Using reference gene primer amplification, nucleated cell counts were estimated. Sequencing was performed with immunoSEQ multiplex PCR; in TCRdb, only in-frame clones are kept and a portion is missing. That table is the source of V, J and clone size, and D and trimming were worked out from the DNA. The sample lists about 330,000 clones; about 87% were seen once. Across under 25 US areas, participants ranged in age from about 18 to 100 years.

The receptor was derived from a woman between 25 and 40 years old who had recovered from COVID-19. The sequenced sample was PBMCs or T cells enriched from blood (not recorded which). The genes are TRBV7-9 and TRBJ1-4; 8 bases map to TRBD1. The CDR3 here is CASSPRGRHNEKLFF. In DNA, the CDR3 is TGTGCCAGCAGCCCCAGGGGGCGACATAATGAAAAACTGTTTTTT. The whole variable domain, filled in from reference TRBV7-9 and TRBJ1-4, reads DTGVSQNPRHKITKRGQNVTFRCDPISEHNRLYWYRQTLGQGPEFLTYFQNEAQLEKSRLLSDRFSAERPKGSFSTLEIQRTEQGDSAMYLCASSPRGRHNEKLFFGSGTQLSVL.